A single TCR beta chain is shown here with its context. Antigen: not known. The data are from a study of cytomegalovirus exposure and HLA in healthy donors. The PCR employed 60 Vbeta primers together with 13 Jbeta primers. The protocol was immunoSEQ multiplex PCR, while the TCRdb copy is restricted to in-frame clones and leaves out a portion. The sample lists 65,000 to 70,000 clones, around 74% occurring once. Findings and limits, study-wide: It was shown in a later analysis that HLA-associated TCR beta chains were more clonally expanded than other, equally common chains. Researchers catalogued approximately 170 TCR beta chains as cytomegalovirus-associated. The majority of CMV-associated TCR beta chains were reported as apparently HLA-restricted in a later analysis. Prior analysis indicated that the majority of TCR beta V segments exhibited productivity approximately 87% or approximately 30% of the time.

This receptor was taken from a woman in her twenties or thirties in good health and CMV-seropositive. Sequenced: PBMCs.

CDR3 sequence: CASSSPGPLSGNTIYF. CDR3 coding DNA: TGTGCCAGCAGCTCCCCAGGGCCACTCTCTGGAAACACCATATATTTT. The rearrangement joins TRBV7-9 to TRBJ1-3, with D possibly matching TRBD1 (5 bases). The CDR3 covers 16 residues. Trimming shortened V by 4 bases and J by 0 bases, and 13 bases separated the two germline ends. The germline gives CDR1 SEHNR, CDR2 FQNEAQ (reference sequence).